Presented here are 24 T cell receptor beta chains from one specimen sequenced in a study of shared clonotypes between healthy human individuals. The table came from immunoSEQ multiplex PCR; TCRdb's copy has only in-frame clones and leaves some out. The sample lists approximately 1,000,000 clones, around 82% occurring once. The sample was memory CD4+ T cells from PBMCs. The subset denotes: CD45RA-negative fraction. These receptors were obtained from a man aged 18 to 29 in good health. Some clones in this sample may be carry-over from other donors' samples.

The chain has TRBV21-1 and TRBJ2-5; TRBD2 is taken as the D call from the table, unchecked against the DNA. TRBV21-1 is assigned pseudogene status. The CDR3 extends over 16 amino acids. The CDR3 loop is CASSKAHAVTKETQYF. The CDR3 region has the DNA TGTGCCAGCAGCAAAGCGCACGCAGTAACTAAAGAGACCCAGTACTTC.

This rearrangement joins TRBV28 to TRBJ2-7; D remains ambiguous. The CDR3 contains 13 residues. Trimming took off 4 bases at V and 0 bases at J, with 7 bases between the two ends. Germline V CDR1 and CDR2: MDHEN, SYDVKM. CDR3 region: CASSYRSSYEQYF. The CDR3 region has the DNA TGTGCCAGCAGTTATCGGAGCTCCTACGAGCAGTACTTC.

This clone has a single count. The V gene is TRBV7-9, the J gene TRBJ2-1; 7 nucleotides line up with TRBD2. V shed 6 bases and J 3 bases; nucleotides not matched to a gene: 14. Germline V lookup: CDR1 SEHNR, CDR2 FQNEAQ (reference sequence). The CDR3 is made up of 17 amino acids. CDR3 sequence: CASSVKAGLLIYNEQFF. The CDR3 region has the DNA TGTGCCAGCAGTGTTAAAGCGGGATTACTTATCTACAATGAGCAGTTCTTC.

The gene calls are TRBV5-5 and TRBJ1-4; 7 bases are a match to TRBD1. The V segment lost 5 bases and the J segment 6 bases; nucleotides outside the gene matches: 7. CDR3 length: 14 amino acids. The germline gives CDR1 SGHKS, CDR2 YYEKEE (reference sequence). The DNA for the CDR3 is TGTGCCAGCAGAACCGGGACAGTCGATGAAAAACTGTTTTTT. Its protein product is CASRTGTVDEKLFF. The complete variable domain, with remaining parts taken from reference TRBV5-5 and TRBJ1-4, reads DAGVTQSPTHLIKTRGQQVTLRCSPISGHKSVSWYQQVLGQGPQFIFQYYEKEERGRGNFPDRFSARQFPNYSSELNVNALLLGDSALYLCASRTGTVDEKLFFGSGTQLSVL.

The chain joins TRBV15 to TRBJ2-4; D gene uncertain. Looked up from germline, CDR1 is LNHNV and CDR2 is YYDKDF (reference sequence). V lost 1 base and J 6 bases, leaving 1 base between the germline ends. The CDR3 sequence is 11 residues long. The CDR3 sequence: CATSRGNIQYF. As DNA, the CDR3 is TGTGCCACCAGCAGAGGAAACATTCAGTACTTC.

J is TRBJ2-1 and V is TRBV9; 14 positions match TRBD2. With 6 bases clipped from V and 9 bases from J, the junction kept 8 bases outside the gene matches. This CDR3 has 15 residues. Germline V lookup: CDR1 SGDLS, CDR2 YYNGEE. Written as DNA, the CDR3 is TGTGCCAGCACCATCGGAGGACTAGCGGGGGGTGAGCAGTTCTTC. The encoded protein is CASTIGGLAGGEQFF.

This clone turned up a few times. This chain links TRBV2 with TRBJ1-2, with D unclear. CDR1 SNHLY and CDR2 FYNNEI come from the germline V gene. The V end lost 7 bases, the J end lost 4 bases, and 13 bases lay between the germline ends. CDR3 length: 13 amino acids. The DNA for the CDR3 is TGTGCCAGCATTACTGACATCACCTATGGCTACACCTTC. Encoded protein: CASITDITYGYTF.

The V call is TRBV9, the J call TRBJ2-5; D unresolved. V was trimmed by 0 bases and J by 2 bases, leaving 11 bases between them. The CDR3 spans 15 residues. The germline V gene encodes CDR1 SGDLS and CDR2 YYNGEE. The CDR3 region is CASSVGPTPQETQYF. DNA for the CDR3: TGTGCCAGCAGCGTAGGTCCTACCCCTCAAGAGACCCAGTACTTC.

The chain uses TRBV7-2 and TRBJ2-7, with 9 positions matching TRBD1. Germline CDR1 is SGHTA and CDR2 is FQGNSA. The CDR3 runs to 15 residues. V lost 5 bases, J lost 0 bases, and 5 bases stayed unmatched. This CDR3 reads CASSRETGGSYEQYF. The CDR3 bases are TGTGCCAGCAGCCGAGAGACAGGGGGCTCCTACGAGCAGTACTTC.

This clone was recorded once. The chain joins TRBV28 to TRBJ1-3, with unresolved D. CDR1 and CDR2 (germline): MDHEN, SYDVKM. Trimming cost V 5 bases and J 0 bases, with 17 bases left between them. The CDR3 has 17 amino acids. CDR3 loop: CASSPLPGWSSGNTIYF. The CDR3 region has the DNA TGTGCCAGCAGTCCCCTCCCCGGTTGGTCCTCTGGAAACACCATATATTTT.

The chain combines TRBV4-2 with TRBJ2-2; D unclear. V lost 4 bases to trimming and J lost 1 base, with 7 bases between them. The CDR3 length is 14 residues. Looked up from germline, CDR1 is LGHNA and CDR2 is YNFKEQ. CDR3 in amino acids: CASSRDWNTGELFF. As DNA, the CDR3 is TGTGCCAGCAGCCGCGACTGGAACACCGGGGAGCTGTTTTTT.

The chain uses TRBV5-8 and TRBJ1-3; 7 nucleotides align to TRBD1. CDR3 length: 16 amino acids. Germline loops: CDR1 SGHTS, CDR2 YDEGEE. V shed 0 bases, J shed 1 base, and the junction held 4 bases outside the gene matches. The DNA of the CDR3 is TGTGCCAGCAGCTTGGTGGCAGGGGGTTCTGGAAACACCATATATTTT. Encoded protein: CASSLVAGGSGNTIYF.

Regarding this clone: This sequence is one base from a far larger clone and is likely a read error. The chain couples TRBV5-6 to TRBJ2-4, with TRBD1 as a possible D gene (6 bases). The length of the CDR3 is 13 residues. Germline lookup yields CDR1 SGHDT and CDR2 YYEEEE. V lost 3 bases to trimming and J lost 7 bases, with 11 bases between them. The DNA of the CDR3 is TGTGCCAGCAGCTCCCGGGACATGAACATTCAGTACTTC. Translation gives CASSSRDMNIQYF.

V gene TRBV10-1 combines with J gene TRBJ2-3, with D unclear. V was clipped by 2 bases and J by 1 base, with 1 base between them. The germline gives CDR1 WNHNN, CDR2 SYGVQD (reference sequence). The CDR3 consists of 12 residues. The CDR3 here is CASSEGTDTQYF. The CDR3 DNA reads as TGCGCCAGCAGTGAGGGCACAGATACGCAGTATTTT.

Worth noting for this clone: Additional DNA sequences in this sample encode the identical CDR3. The chain employs TRBV9 and TRBJ2-1; D ambiguous. Looked up from germline, CDR1 is SGDLS and CDR2 is YYNGEE. The CDR3 totals 15 residues. V lost 0 bases and J 0 bases, leaving 7 bases between the germline ends. The CDR3, as DNA: TGTGCCAGCAGCGTAGATGGTGGCTCCTACAATGAGCAGTTCTTC. Encoded protein: CASSVDGGSYNEQFF.

V and J are TRBV7-9 and TRBJ2-7, with a tentative D call TRBD1 (5 bases). The germline CDR1 and CDR2 sequences are SEHNR and FQNEAQ (reference sequence). The CDR3 totals 12 residues. Trimming cost V 5 bases and J 5 bases, with 10 bases left between them. The CDR3, as DNA: TGTGCCAGCAGCCCAGGGTCGAACGAGCAGTACTTC. This gives the protein CASSPGSNEQYF.

The chain links TRBV5-1 to TRBJ2-5; no firm D call. The CDR3 loop spans 12 amino acids. CDR1 is SGHRS, CDR2 YFSETQ, per germline. V lost 4 bases to trimming and J lost 3 bases, with 7 bases between them. CDR3 sequence reads: CASSGGKETQYF. The CDR3 DNA follows: TGCGCCAGCAGCGGCGGAAAAGAGACCCAGTACTTC. Looking up the rest from reference TRBV5-1 and TRBJ2-5 gives the full variable domain: KAGVTQTPRYLIKTRGQQVTLSCSPISGHRSVSWYQQTPGQGLQFLFEYFSETQRNKGNFPGRFSGRQFSNSRSEMNVSTLELGDSALYLCASSGGKETQYFGPGTRLLVL.

The chain links TRBV10-3 to TRBJ2-3; TRBD2 matches 11 bases. The germline V gene has CDR1 ENHRY and CDR2 SYGVKD. The CDR3 extends over 17 amino acids. V was pared by 3 bases and J by 1 base, with 6 bases of the junction left unmatched. This CDR3 reads CAISDGLAGGGTDTQYF. CDR3 bases: TGTGCCATCAGTGACGGTCTAGCGGGAGGTGGCACAGATACGCAGTATTTT.

This chain uses TRBV21-1 with TRBJ2-4; the table's D call TRBD2 went unverified against the DNA. TRBV21-1 is tagged as a pseudogene. This CDR3 comprises 17 residues. CDR3: CASSKVPKRSSKNIQYF. The DNA for the CDR3 is TGTGCCAGCAGCAAAGTTCCCAAGCGGAGTTCCAAAAACATTCAGTACTTC.

The V call is TRBV7-3, the J call TRBJ2-2, with D possibly matching TRBD2 (6 bases). V shed 6 bases and J shed 4 bases, with 18 bases lying between them. The CDR3 is made up of 16 amino acids. Germline V gene lookup returns CDR1 SGHTA and CDR2 FQGTGA. The CDR3 here is CASSSRGTSGTGELFF. For the CDR3, the DNA is TGTGCCAGCAGTTCCCGGGGGACTTCTGGCACCGGGGAGCTGTTTTTT.

Only a few counts were recorded for this clone. The rearrangement uses TRBV5-1 and TRBJ2-2, with 9 nucleotides matching TRBD2. V dropped 0 bases and J dropped 4; count of bases not matched to a gene: 13. Germline CDR1 is SGHRS and CDR2 is YFSETQ. The CDR3 runs to 19 residues. CDR3 nucleotide sequence: TGCGCCAGCAGCTTGGCCTCTAGCGGGGCGAGTTGGGGCACCGGGGAGCTGTTTTTT. Its protein product is CASSLASSGASWGTGELFF. Full variable domain (remainder filled in from reference TRBV5-1 and TRBJ2-2): KAGVTQTPRYLIKTRGQQVTLSCSPISGHRSVSWYQQTPGQGLQFLFEYFSETQRNKGNFPGRFSGRQFSNSRSEMNVSTLELGDSALYLCASSLASSGASWGTGELFFGEGSRLTVL.

The rearrangement uses TRBV27 and TRBJ1-2, with 9 bases fitting TRBD1. Per the germline V gene, CDR1 is MNHEY and CDR2 is SMNVEV (reference sequence). The CDR3 is 14 amino acids. V shed 4 bases and J 8 bases; nucleotides not matched to a gene: 8. CDR3 in amino acids: CASSSTGTGKGYTF. As DNA, the CDR3 is TGTGCCAGCAGTTCGACTGGGACAGGGAAGGGCTACACCTTC.

This clone has just one count. V usage is TRBV5-4 and J usage is TRBJ2-7; perhaps TRBD2 as D (5 bases). Trimming left V 2 bases short and J 4 bases short, with 13 bases between. The CDR3 length is 14 residues. In germline, CDR1 is SGHNT, CDR2 YYREEE (reference sequence). CDR3 sequence: CASSFDGMGYEQYF. In DNA form, the CDR3 reads TGTGCCAGCAGCTTTGACGGGATGGGTTACGAGCAGTACTTC. The full variable domain, with the rest looked up from reference TRBV5-4 and TRBJ2-7, is ETGVTQSPTHLIKTRGQQVTLRCSSQSGHNTVSWYQQALGQGPQFIFQYYREEENGRGNFPPRFSGLQFPNYSSELNVNALELDDSALYLCASSFDGMGYEQYFGPGTRLTVT.

The V gene is TRBV30, the J gene TRBJ2-2; 8 nucleotides line up with TRBD1. The CDR3 is 17 amino acids. Germline assignment: CDR1 GTSNPN and CDR2 SVGIG (reference sequence). The trim removed 3 bases at V and 5 bases at J, leaving 14 bases unmatched. The CDR3 here is CAWRGPNRGLKTGELFF. The DNA for the CDR3 is TGTGCCTGGAGAGGCCCAAACAGGGGGTTAAAGACCGGGGAGCTGTTTTTT. The full variable domain, in which reference TRBV30 and TRBJ2-2 provide the parts outside the CDR3, is SQTIHQWPATLVQPVGSPLSLECTVEGTSNPNLYWYRQAAGRGLQLLFYSVGIGQISSEVPQNLSASRPQDRQFILSSKKLLLSDSGFYLCAWRGPNRGLKTGELFFGEGSRLTVL.